The sequence of this T cell receptor beta chain was determined in a study of blood T cell repertoires in COVID-19. Background on the study: The origin of the acute and convalescent COVID-19 samples was the United States, Italy and Spain. Sources were T cells, B-cell-depleted T cells, or PBMCs; the material itself was cDNA or gDNA.

TCRdb's table, derived via immunoSEQ multiplex PCR, lists solely in-frame clones and lacks some. The table shows around 170,000 clones, with less than 90% occurring only once. This clone was detected once. This CDR3 is built from 14 residues. Germline V gene sequence: CDR1 KGHSH, CDR2 LQKENI. The V segment lost 5 bases and the J segment 6 bases; nucleotides outside the gene matches: 8. The chain recombines TRBV18 with TRBJ2-7, with 9 bases matching TRBD2. The origin of this receptor is a woman aged 70-85 years with COVID-19, enrolled during active disease. Sequenced sample: peripheral blood. The CDR3 nucleotides read TGTGCCAGCTCAGGGGGACTAGCTATGAGCGAGCAGTACTTC. Translating gives CASSGGLAMSEQYF.